Described below is a single T cell receptor (beta chain) sequence and its context. V lost 3 bases and J 6 bases, leaving 20 bases between the germline ends. This CDR3 comprises 16 residues. The V gene's germline CDR1 is SGHAT and CDR2 FQNNGV. The source of the sample is a study of blood T cell repertoires in COVID-19. Study summary: From the United States, Italy and Spain came samples of acute and convalescent COVID-19. PBMCs, B-cell-depleted T cells, or T cells were the source of the cDNA or gDNA that made up the material.

Original processing methods: Nucleated cell counts were estimated from reference gene primer amplification. Produced via immunoSEQ multiplex PCR; TCRdb's table is partial and in-frame only. The DNA was the basis for D and trimming; V, J and clone size are from that table. Altogether 300,000 to 400,000 clones are present, approximately 86% being singletons, with the ten largest covering approximately 4.4%. The V gene is TRBV11-2, the J gene TRBJ2-5; perhaps TRBD2 as D (5 bases). The specimen was PBMCs or T cells enriched from blood (not recorded which). This clonotype was sampled from a middle-aged woman with acute COVID-19. The DNA for the CDR3 is TGTGCCAGCAGCTTTGTTTCGCTAGCCGGTATTCAGACCCAGTACTTC. This encodes CASSFVSLAGIQTQYF.